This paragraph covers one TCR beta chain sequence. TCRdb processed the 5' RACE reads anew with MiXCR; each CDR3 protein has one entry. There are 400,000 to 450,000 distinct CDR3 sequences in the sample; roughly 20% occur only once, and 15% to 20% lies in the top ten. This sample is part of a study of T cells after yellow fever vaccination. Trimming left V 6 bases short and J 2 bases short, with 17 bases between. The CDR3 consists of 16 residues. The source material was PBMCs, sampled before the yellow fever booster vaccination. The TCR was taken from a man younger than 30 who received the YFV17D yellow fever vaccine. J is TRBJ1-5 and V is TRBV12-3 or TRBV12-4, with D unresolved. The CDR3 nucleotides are TGTGCCAGCAGCTATTTGGCGCTTGGGGGCAATCAGCCCCAGCATTTT. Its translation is CASSYLALGGNQPQHF.